This T cell receptor beta chain stems from a study of identical twins. As for this clonotype: Its antigen is unknown.

General study results and limits: Insertions ran lower in abundant cord blood beta clonotypes, though not in memory repertoires.

This CDR3 region has 17 residues. From germline, CDR1 is SEHNR and CDR2 FQNEAQ (reference sequence). Deletions cut 5 bases from V and 0 bases from J, with 17 bases between. TCRdb used MiXCR to reprocess the 5' RACE reads, holding one entry per CDR3 protein. The data show some 500,000 distinct CDR3 sequences, with roughly 21% seen just once and around 0.9% held by the top ten. This same sample was also part of a study on T cells expressing NK-cell markers.

The chain has TRBV7-9 and TRBJ2-1; D not certain. The receptor was derived from a woman aged 18-29 years in good health. Sequenced sample: CD4+ T cells sorted from blood. Here the CDR3 reads CASSPRAVTVSYNEQFF. In DNA, the CDR3 is TGTGCCAGCAGCCCTCGCGCCGTGACTGTCTCCTACAATGAGCAGTTCTTC.